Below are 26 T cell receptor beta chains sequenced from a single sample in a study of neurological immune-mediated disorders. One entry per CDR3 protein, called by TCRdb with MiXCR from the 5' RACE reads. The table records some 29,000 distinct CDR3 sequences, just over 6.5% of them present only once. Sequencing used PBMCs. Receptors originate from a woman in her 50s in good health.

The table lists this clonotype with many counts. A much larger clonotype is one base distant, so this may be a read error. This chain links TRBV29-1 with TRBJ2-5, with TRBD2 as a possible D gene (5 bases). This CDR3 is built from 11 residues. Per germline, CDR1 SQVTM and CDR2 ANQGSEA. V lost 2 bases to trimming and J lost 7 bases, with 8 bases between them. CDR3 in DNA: TGCAGCGTTGAAAACGGGGTGACCCAGTACTTC. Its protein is CSVENGVTQYF.

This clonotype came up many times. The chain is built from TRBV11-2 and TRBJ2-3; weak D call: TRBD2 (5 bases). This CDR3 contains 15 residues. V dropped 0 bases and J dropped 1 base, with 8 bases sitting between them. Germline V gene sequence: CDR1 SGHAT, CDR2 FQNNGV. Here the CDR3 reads CASSLDQRGTDTQYF. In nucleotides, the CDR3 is TGTGCCAGCAGCTTAGATCAGAGGGGCACAGATACGCAGTATTTT.

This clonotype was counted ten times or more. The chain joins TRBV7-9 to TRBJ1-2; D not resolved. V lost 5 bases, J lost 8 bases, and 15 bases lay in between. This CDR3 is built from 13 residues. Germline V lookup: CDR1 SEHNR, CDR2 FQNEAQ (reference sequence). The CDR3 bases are TGTGCCAGCAGCGAGGTGGCCGCCCTGGGCTACACCTTC. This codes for CASSEVAALGYTF.

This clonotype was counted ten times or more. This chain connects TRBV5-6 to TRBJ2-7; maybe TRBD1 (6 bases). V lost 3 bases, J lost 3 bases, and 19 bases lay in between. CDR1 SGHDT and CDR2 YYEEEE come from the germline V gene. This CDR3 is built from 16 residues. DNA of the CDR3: TGTGCCAGCAGCTCGTCGGAGACAGGAAGAATCTACGAGCAGTACTTC. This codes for CASSSSETGRIYEQYF.

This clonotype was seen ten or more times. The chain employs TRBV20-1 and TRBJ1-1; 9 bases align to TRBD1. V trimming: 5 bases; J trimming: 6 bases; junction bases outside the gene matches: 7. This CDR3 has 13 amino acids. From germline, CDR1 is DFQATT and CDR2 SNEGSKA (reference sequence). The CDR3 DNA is TGCAGTGCTGAGATACAGGGGGCTTCTGAAGCTTTCTTT. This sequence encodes CSAEIQGASEAFF.

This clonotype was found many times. DNA for the CDR3: TGCAGTGCTAGCGGCCGGGGCAACTCCTACGAGCAGTACTTC. Its translation: CSASGRGNSYEQYF. The chain links TRBV20-1 to TRBJ2-7; tentatively, D is TRBD1 or TRBD2 (5 bases each). CDR1 and CDR2 from the germline V gene are DFQATT and SNEGSKA (reference sequence). The CDR3 is made up of 14 amino acids. Trimming pared 3 bases from V and 0 bases from J, leaving 12 bases between.

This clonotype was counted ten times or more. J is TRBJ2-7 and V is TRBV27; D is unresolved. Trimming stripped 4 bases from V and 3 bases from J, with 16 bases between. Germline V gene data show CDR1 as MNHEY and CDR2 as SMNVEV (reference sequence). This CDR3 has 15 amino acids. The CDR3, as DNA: TGTGCCAGCAGTTACCCGGGTCAGCAGTTCTACGAGCAGTACTTC. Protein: CASSYPGQQFYEQYF.

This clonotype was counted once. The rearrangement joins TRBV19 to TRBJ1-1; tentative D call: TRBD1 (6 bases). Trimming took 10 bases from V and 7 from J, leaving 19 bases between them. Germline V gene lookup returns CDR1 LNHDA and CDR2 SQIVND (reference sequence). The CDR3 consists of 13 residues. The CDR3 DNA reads TGTGCCACTAGGATACAGGGAGGTAATGAAGCTTTCTTT. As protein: CATRIQGGNEAFF.

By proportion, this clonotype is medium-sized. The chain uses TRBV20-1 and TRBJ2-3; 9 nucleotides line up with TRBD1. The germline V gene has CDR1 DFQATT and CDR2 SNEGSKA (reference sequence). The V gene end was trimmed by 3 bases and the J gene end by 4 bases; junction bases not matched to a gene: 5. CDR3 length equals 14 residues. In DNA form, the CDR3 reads TGCAGTGCTAGCTGGACAGGGGACCCAGATACGCAGTATTTT. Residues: CSASWTGDPDTQYF.

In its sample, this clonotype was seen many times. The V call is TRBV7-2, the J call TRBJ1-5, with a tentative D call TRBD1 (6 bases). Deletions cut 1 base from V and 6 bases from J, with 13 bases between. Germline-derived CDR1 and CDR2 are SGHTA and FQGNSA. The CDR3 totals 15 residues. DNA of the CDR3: TGTGCCAGCAGCTTAGGTCAGGGGATGGTTCAGCCCCAGCATTTT. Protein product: CASSLGQGMVQPQHF.

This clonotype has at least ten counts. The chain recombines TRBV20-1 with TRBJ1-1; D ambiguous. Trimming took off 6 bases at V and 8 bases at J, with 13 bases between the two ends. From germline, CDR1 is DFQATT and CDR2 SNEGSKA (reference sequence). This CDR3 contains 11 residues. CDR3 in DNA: TGCAGTGCCTATGACCGTACAGAAGCTTTCTTT. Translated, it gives CSAYDRTEAFF.

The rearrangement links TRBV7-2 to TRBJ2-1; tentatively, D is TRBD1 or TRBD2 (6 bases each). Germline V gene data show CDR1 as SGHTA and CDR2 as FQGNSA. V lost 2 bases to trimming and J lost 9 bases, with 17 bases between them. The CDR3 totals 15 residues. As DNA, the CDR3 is TGTGCCAGCAGCTTATGGGGGGCGAGGCAGGGTGAGCAGTTCTTC. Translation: CASSLWGARQGEQFF.

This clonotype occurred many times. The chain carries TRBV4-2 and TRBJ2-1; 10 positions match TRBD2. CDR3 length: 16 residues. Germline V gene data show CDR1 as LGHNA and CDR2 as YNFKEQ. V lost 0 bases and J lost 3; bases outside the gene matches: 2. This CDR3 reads CASSQDGTSVYNEQFF. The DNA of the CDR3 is TGTGCCAGCAGCCAAGATGGGACTAGCGTCTACAATGAGCAGTTCTTC.

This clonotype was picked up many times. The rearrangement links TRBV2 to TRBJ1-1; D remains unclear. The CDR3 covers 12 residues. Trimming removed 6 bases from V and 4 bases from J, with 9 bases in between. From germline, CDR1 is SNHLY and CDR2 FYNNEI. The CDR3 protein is CASSPVGTEAFF. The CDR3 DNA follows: TGTGCCAGCAGCCCAGTTGGCACTGAAGCTTTCTTT.

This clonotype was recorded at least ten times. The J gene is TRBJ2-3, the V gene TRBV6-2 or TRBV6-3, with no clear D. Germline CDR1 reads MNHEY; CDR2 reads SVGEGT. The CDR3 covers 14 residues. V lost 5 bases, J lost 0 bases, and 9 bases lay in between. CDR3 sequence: CASSRIPSTDTQYF. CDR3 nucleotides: TGTGCCAGCAGTCGTATTCCAAGCACAGATACGCAGTATTTT.

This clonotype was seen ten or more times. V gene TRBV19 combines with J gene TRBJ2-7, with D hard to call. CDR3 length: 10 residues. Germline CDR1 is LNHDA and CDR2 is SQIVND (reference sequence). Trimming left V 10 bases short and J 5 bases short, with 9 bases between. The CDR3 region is CATSGDEQYF. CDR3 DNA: TGTGCCACCTCAGGCGACGAGCAGTACTTC.

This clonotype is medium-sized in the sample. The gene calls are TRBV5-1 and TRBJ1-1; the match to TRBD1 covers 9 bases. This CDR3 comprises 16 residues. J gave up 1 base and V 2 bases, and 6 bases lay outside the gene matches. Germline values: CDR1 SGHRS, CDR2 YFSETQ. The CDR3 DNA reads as TGCGCCAGCAGCTTCCTATGGACAGGGGAGAACACTGAAGCTTTCTTT. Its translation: CASSFLWTGENTEAFF. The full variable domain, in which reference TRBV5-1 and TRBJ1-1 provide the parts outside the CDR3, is KAGVTQTPRYLIKTRGQQVTLSCSPISGHRSVSWYQQTPGQGLQFLFEYFSETQRNKGNFPGRFSGRQFSNSRSEMNVSTLELGDSALYLCASSFLWTGENTEAFFGQGTRLTVV.

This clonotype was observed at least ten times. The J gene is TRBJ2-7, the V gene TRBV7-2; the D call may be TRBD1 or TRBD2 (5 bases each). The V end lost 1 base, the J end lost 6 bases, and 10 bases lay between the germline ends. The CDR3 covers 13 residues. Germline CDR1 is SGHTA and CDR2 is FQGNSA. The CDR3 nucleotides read TGTGCCAGCAGCTTAGTCTGGGACGGCGAGCAGTACTTC. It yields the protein CASSLVWDGEQYF.

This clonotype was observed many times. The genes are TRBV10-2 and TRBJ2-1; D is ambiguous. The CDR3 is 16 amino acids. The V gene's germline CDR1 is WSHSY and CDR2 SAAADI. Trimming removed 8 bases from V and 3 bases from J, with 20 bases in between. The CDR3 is CASRELQKIDYNEQFF. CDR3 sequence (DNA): TGCGCCAGCCGAGAATTACAGAAAATAGACTACAATGAGCAGTTCTTC.

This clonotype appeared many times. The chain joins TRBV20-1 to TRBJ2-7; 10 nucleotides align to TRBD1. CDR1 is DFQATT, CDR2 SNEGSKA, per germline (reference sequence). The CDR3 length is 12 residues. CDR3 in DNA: TGCAGCGCGGGGGACAGGGGAACCGAGCAGTACTTC. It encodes CSAGDRGTEQYF.

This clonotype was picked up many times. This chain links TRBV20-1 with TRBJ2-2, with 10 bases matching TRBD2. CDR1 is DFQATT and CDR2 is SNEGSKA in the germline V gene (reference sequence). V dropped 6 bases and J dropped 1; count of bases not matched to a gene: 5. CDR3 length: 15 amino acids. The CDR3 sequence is CSASAGGWNTGELFF. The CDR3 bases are TGCAGTGCCTCAGCGGGAGGGTGGAACACCGGGGAGCTGTTTTTT.

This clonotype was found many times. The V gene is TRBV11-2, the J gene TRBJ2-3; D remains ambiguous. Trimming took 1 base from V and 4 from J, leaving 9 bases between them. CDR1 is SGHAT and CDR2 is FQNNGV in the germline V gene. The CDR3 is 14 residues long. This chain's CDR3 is CASSLGGSADTQYF. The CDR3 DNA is TGTGCCAGCAGCTTAGGTGGGTCGGCAGATACGCAGTATTTT. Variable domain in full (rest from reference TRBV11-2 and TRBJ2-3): EAGVAQSPRYKIIEKRQSVAFWCNPISGHATLYWYQQILGQGPKLLIQFQNNGVVDDSQLPKDRFSAERLKGVDSTLKIQPAKLEDSAVYLCASSLGGSADTQYFGPGTRLTVL.

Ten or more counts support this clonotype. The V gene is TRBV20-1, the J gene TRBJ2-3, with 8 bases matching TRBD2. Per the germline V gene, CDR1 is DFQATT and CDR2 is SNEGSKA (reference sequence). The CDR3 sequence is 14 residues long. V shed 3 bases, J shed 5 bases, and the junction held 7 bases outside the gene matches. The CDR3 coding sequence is TGCAGTGCTAGTTCCCGGGGGGGCCGAGATACGCAGTATTTT. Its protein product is CSASSRGGRDTQYF.

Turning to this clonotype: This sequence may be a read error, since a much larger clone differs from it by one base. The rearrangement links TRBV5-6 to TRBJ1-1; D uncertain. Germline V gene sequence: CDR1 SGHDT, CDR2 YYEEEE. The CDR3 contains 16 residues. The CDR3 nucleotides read TGTGCCAGAAGCTTAAGACCGGGTTATCGGGACACTGAAGCTTTCTTT. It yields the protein CARSLRPGYRDTEAFF.

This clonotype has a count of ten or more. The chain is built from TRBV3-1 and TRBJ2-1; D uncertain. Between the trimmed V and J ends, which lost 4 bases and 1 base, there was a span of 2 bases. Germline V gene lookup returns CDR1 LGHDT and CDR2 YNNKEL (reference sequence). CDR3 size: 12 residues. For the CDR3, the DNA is TGTGCCAGCAGCCGATCCTACAATGAGCAGTTCTTC. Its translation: CASSRSYNEQFF.

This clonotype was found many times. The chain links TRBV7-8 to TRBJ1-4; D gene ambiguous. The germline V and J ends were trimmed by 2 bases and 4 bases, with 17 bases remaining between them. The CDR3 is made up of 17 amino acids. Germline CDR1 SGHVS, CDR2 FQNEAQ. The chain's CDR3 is CASSLIAGGGLNEKLFF. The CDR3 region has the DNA TGTGCCAGCAGCTTAATCGCTGGCGGAGGGCTTAATGAAAAACTGTTTTTT.